This is a list of T cell receptor beta chains from one sample in a study of T cell changes during pregnancy in multiple sclerosis. Method: immunoSEQ multiplex PCR; TCRdb's copy keeps in-frame clones and lacks some. The sample gives about 59,000 clones, about 87% of which show up once; 0.89% is in the top ten. The specimen comprised peripheral blood, sampled in the first trimester of pregnancy. The source of these receptors is a female donor in good health, enrolled as a control in a pregnancy study. Each CDR3 is given with its conserved first and last residue. A D gene is named only where the DNA matches it firmly. The size of a clone is reported for some rows only, either as once, few or many, or as a class for expanded clones.

d_call: TRBD2
v_call: TRBV6-1
clone_size: NA
j_call: TRBJ2-3
cdr3_aa: CASRLAGGATDTQYF
cdr3_nt: TGTGCCAGCAGATTAGCGGGGGGGGCCACAGATACGCAGTATTTT

d_call: TRBD1
v_call: TRBV2
clone_size: NA
j_call: TRBJ2-7
cdr3_aa: CASSATGAYEQYF
cdr3_nt: TGTGCCAGCAGTGCGACAGGGGCCTACGAGCAGTACTTC

d_call: TRBD1
v_call: TRBV19
clone_size: NA
j_call: TRBJ1-2
cdr3_aa: CASSQSGQYGYTF
cdr3_nt: TGTGCCAGTAGCCAATCGGGACAGTACGGCTACACCTTC

d_call: TRBD1
v_call: TRBV4-2
clone_size: NA
j_call: TRBJ1-3
cdr3_aa: CASSARDSSGNTIYF
cdr3_nt: TGTGCCAGCAGCGCCCGGGACAGCTCTGGAAACACCATATATTTT

d_call: NA
v_call: TRBV5-1
clone_size: few
j_call: TRBJ1-1
cdr3_aa: CASMTTSNPEAFF
cdr3_nt: TGCGCCAGCATGACTACCTCGAACCCTGAAGCTTTCTTT

d_call: NA
v_call: TRBV25-1
clone_size: NA
j_call: TRBJ2-3
cdr3_aa: CASRSYGLDTQYF
cdr3_nt: TGTGCCAGCAGATCTTACGGTTTAGATACGCAGTATTTT

d_call: TRBD1
v_call: TRBV6-5
clone_size: NA
j_call: TRBJ1-1
cdr3_aa: CASSFGTGGAGTEAFF
cdr3_nt: TGTGCCAGCAGTTTCGGGACAGGGGGCGCGGGAACTGAAGCTTTCTTT

d_call: NA
v_call: TRBV5-4
clone_size: NA
j_call: TRBJ2-5
cdr3_aa: CASSLPGRGETQYF
cdr3_nt: TGTGCCAGCAGCTTGCCAGGGCGTGGAGAGACCCAGTACTTC

d_call: NA
v_call: TRBV4-1
clone_size: NA
j_call: TRBJ2-7
cdr3_aa: CASSQDSYEQYF
cdr3_nt: TGCGCCAGCAGCCAGGACAGCTACGAGCAGTACTTC

d_call: TRBD1
v_call: TRBV30
clone_size: NA
j_call: TRBJ1-1
cdr3_aa: CAWSDRGPEAFF
cdr3_nt: TGTGCCTGGTCGGACAGGGGCCCTGAAGCTTTCTTT

d_call: TRBD1
v_call: TRBV5-6
clone_size: NA
j_call: TRBJ2-2
cdr3_aa: CASSLAGTGDHGELFF
cdr3_nt: TGTGCCAGCAGCTTGGCCGGGACAGGGGACCACGGGGAGCTGTTTTTT

d_call: NA
v_call: TRBV7-3
clone_size: NA
j_call: TRBJ2-1
cdr3_aa: CASSPDSFSYNEQFF
cdr3_nt: TGTGCCAGCAGCCCGGACAGCTTCTCCTACAATGAGCAGTTCTTC

d_call: TRBD2
v_call: TRBV12-5
clone_size: NA
j_call: TRBJ2-5
cdr3_aa: CASGLGTSRPETQYF
cdr3_nt: TGTGCTAGTGGTTTGGGGACTAGCCGGCCGGAGACCCAGTACTTC

d_call: NA
v_call: TRBV6-6
clone_size: NA
j_call: TRBJ1-1
cdr3_aa: CASPNNQGTEAFF
cdr3_nt: TGTGCCAGCCCAAACAACCAGGGTACTGAAGCTTTCTTT

d_call: TRBD1
v_call: TRBV6-6
clone_size: NA
j_call: TRBJ1-2
cdr3_aa: CASRLRDRGPYGYTF
cdr3_nt: TGTGCCAGCAGGCTACGGGACAGGGGACCCTATGGCTACACCTTC

d_call: NA
v_call: TRBV2
clone_size: NA
j_call: TRBJ2-1
cdr3_aa: CASSQSTAYSYNEQFF
cdr3_nt: TGTGCCAGCAGCCAATCGACAGCTTACTCCTACAATGAGCAGTTCTTC

d_call: TRBD1
v_call: TRBV6-1
clone_size: few
j_call: TRBJ1-6
cdr3_aa: CASSEGTGYTPLHF
cdr3_nt: TGTGCCAGCAGTGAAGGGACAGGGTACACACCCCTCCACTTT

d_call: TRBD2
v_call: TRBV5-6
clone_size: NA
j_call: TRBJ2-7
cdr3_aa: CASRRPQAGAVSYEQYF
cdr3_nt: TGTGCCAGCAGGCGACCTCAAGCGGGGGCCGTATCCTACGAGCAGTACTTC

d_call: NA
v_call: TRBV9
clone_size: NA
j_call: TRBJ2-7
cdr3_aa: CASSVGAGWEQYF
cdr3_nt: TGTGCCAGCAGCGTAGGGGCAGGTTGGGAGCAGTACTTC

d_call: NA
v_call: TRBV5-4
clone_size: once
j_call: TRBJ1-3
cdr3_aa: CASSLGFDSSGNTIYF
cdr3_nt: TGTGCCAGCAGCTTGGGATTCGACAGCTCTGGAAACACCATATATTTT

d_call: NA
v_call: TRBV7-8
clone_size: NA
j_call: TRBJ1-1
cdr3_aa: CASSLGVPGTEAFF
cdr3_nt: TGTGCCAGCAGCTTAGGGGTTCCGGGGACTGAAGCTTTCTTT

d_call: NA
v_call: TRBV29-1
clone_size: NA
j_call: TRBJ1-2
cdr3_aa: CSVDAGYTF
cdr3_nt: TGCAGCGTTGACGCCGGGTACACCTTC

d_call: TRBD1
v_call: TRBV5-4
clone_size: NA
j_call: TRBJ2-3
cdr3_aa: CASSLGQEFTDTQYF
cdr3_nt: TGTGCCAGCAGCCTGGGACAGGAGTTTACAGATACGCAGTATTTT

d_call: TRBD1
v_call: TRBV5-6
clone_size: NA
j_call: TRBJ1-5
cdr3_aa: CASSLGGTGDQPQHF
cdr3_nt: TGTGCCAGCAGCTTGGGTGGGACAGGGGATCAGCCCCAGCATTTT

d_call: TRBD1
v_call: TRBV30
clone_size: NA
j_call: TRBJ1-1
cdr3_aa: CAWSGQGNTEAFF
cdr3_nt: TGTGCCTGGAGTGGACAGGGGAACACTGAAGCTTTCTTT

d_call: NA
v_call: TRBV5-4
clone_size: NA
j_call: TRBJ1-2
cdr3_aa: CASSFSGLRSSTF
cdr3_nt: TGTGCCAGCAGCTTTTCGGGACTAAGGTCCTCCACTTTC

d_call: NA
v_call: TRBV5-8
clone_size: NA
j_call: TRBJ1-1
cdr3_aa: CASSLSGRAVPEAFF
cdr3_nt: TGTGCCAGCAGCTTGTCAGGCAGGGCCGTCCCTGAAGCTTTCTTT

d_call: NA
v_call: TRBV5-1
clone_size: NA
j_call: TRBJ1-6
cdr3_aa: CASSLTDSPYNSPLHF
cdr3_nt: TGCGCCAGCAGCCTTACGGACAGTCCCTATAATTCACCCCTCCACTTT

d_call: NA
v_call: TRBV7-3
clone_size: NA
j_call: TRBJ1-1
cdr3_aa: CASSSGGNTEAFF
cdr3_nt: TGTGCCAGCAGCTCCGGGGGGAACACTGAAGCTTTCTTT